Below, 21 T cell receptor beta chains from the same sample are listed, as sequenced in a study of naive and memory T cell subsets. Broader study findings: Possibly reflecting memory cells re-expressing CD45RA, a few larger clonotypes occurred in naive repertoires, especially CD8.

Two oligonucleotides, mixed equimolar, formed the beta constant-region primer covering TRBC1 and TRBC2. Four rounds of PCR amplified the ligated cDNA using nested alpha and beta constant-region primers plus SP2. Via MiXCR, TCRdb re-called the UMI-ligation and nested PCR reads, giving one row per CDR3 protein. The sample lists more than 95,000 distinct CDR3 sequences, approximately 14% occurring once. No antigen has been identified for these receptors. Sequenced sample: naive CD8+ T cells from blood. Source of these receptors: a human donor in good health.

The chain couples TRBV7-9 to TRBJ1-1; TRBD1 agrees at 9 bases. V lost 3 bases to trimming and J lost 3 bases; unmatched junction nucleotides: 5. The length of the CDR3 is 15 residues. Per germline, CDR1 SEHNR and CDR2 FQNEAQ (reference sequence). The CDR3 loop is CASSFGTGKDTEAFF. CDR3 coding DNA: TGTGCCAGCAGCTTCGGGACAGGGAAAGACACTGAAGCTTTCTTT.

This clonotype appeared many times. The CDR3 DNA reads as TGTGCCAGCAGCTTCGAGAGACAGGGCAACTACGAGCAGTACTTC. It specifies CASSFERQGNYEQYF. This rearrangement joins TRBV5-4 to TRBJ2-7; 7 bases are shared with TRBD1. The CDR3 totals 15 residues. Germline V lookup: CDR1 SGHNT, CDR2 YYREEE (reference sequence). Unmatched junction bases numbered 8, after V lost 2 bases and J lost 3 bases.

V is TRBV7-9 and J is TRBJ2-3, with a possible D match to TRBD2 (7 bases). The CDR3 extends over 13 amino acids. Germline CDR1 is SEHNR and CDR2 is FQNEAQ (reference sequence). V was cut by 4 bases and J by 4 bases, with 9 bases left in between. CDR3 in amino acids: CASSSGGADTQYF. The CDR3 coding sequence is TGTGCCAGCAGCTCGGGGGGCGCAGATACGCAGTATTTT.

At least ten counts were recorded for this clonotype. The chain joins TRBV10-2 to TRBJ2-7; possible D gene TRBD1, 6 bases. This CDR3 has 16 amino acids. V was cut by 4 bases and J by 7 bases, with 23 bases left in between. Germline loops: CDR1 WSHSY, CDR2 SAAADI. The CDR3 here is CASSGLEAGATREQYF. The CDR3 coding sequence is TGCGCCAGCAGTGGCCTTGAGGCAGGGGCCACTCGGGAGCAGTACTTC.

This clonotype was counted at least ten times. V is TRBV19 and J is TRBJ1-4, with no clear D. V was clipped by 8 bases and J by 1 base, with 11 bases between them. Germline CDR1 reads LNHDA; CDR2 reads SQIVND (reference sequence). This CDR3 has 14 residues. CDR3 nucleotides: TGTGCCAGTTCTGTAGGCGGAACTAATGAAAAACTGTTTTTT. Translated: CASSVGGTNEKLFF.

This clonotype was found many times. The chain links TRBV4-3 to TRBJ2-1; tentative D call: TRBD1 (5 bases). The CDR3 length is 17 residues. Trimming pared 0 bases from V and 8 bases from J, leaving 20 bases between. In germline, CDR1 is LGHNA, CDR2 YSLEER. The CDR3 is CASSQDYGAGLLYEQFF. The CDR3 DNA is TGCGCCAGCAGCCAAGATTATGGGGCAGGGCTGTTATATGAGCAGTTCTTC.

The genes are TRBV7-2 and TRBJ1-1; no clear D. There are 14 residues in the CDR3. Germline V gene sequence: CDR1 SGHTA, CDR2 FQGNSA. Between the trimmed V and J ends, which lost 6 bases and 4 bases, there was a span of 15 bases. CDR3 nucleotide sequence: TGTGCCAGCAGACCTCCCATGGGGTTCACTGAAGCTTTCTTT. Its protein product is CASRPPMGFTEAFF.

The sample holds many counts of this clonotype. The chain links TRBV6-2 or TRBV6-3 to TRBJ1-5; D is undetermined. CDR3 size: 13 residues. Trimming removed 2 bases at V and 7 bases at J, with 9 bases between. Germline V CDR1 and CDR2: MNHEY, SVGEGT. In nucleotides, the CDR3 is TGTGCCAGCAGTTACAGGGAAGACCAGCCCCAGCATTTT. This gives the protein CASSYREDQPQHF.

This clonotype was seen a few times. Mismatch with germline at one junction end may stem from a read error. The rearrangement links TRBV2 to TRBJ2-6, with a possible D match to TRBD2 (5 bases). Per the germline V gene, CDR1 is SNHLY and CDR2 is FYNNEI. The CDR3 runs 16 residues. CDR3: CACSGDDHSGANVLTF. The CDR3 DNA sequence: TGTGCCTGCAGCGGCGACGACCACTCTGGGGCCAACGTCCTGACTTTC.

This clonotype showed up many times. The DNA for the CDR3 is TGTGCCAGTAATGAGGGAAACACTGAAGCTTTCTTT. It codes for CASNEGNTEAFF. The V and J genes are TRBV19 and TRBJ1-1; D is undetermined. The CDR3 runs 12 residues. Germline loops: CDR1 LNHDA, CDR2 SQIVND (reference sequence). The V and J ends lost 7 bases and 2 bases respectively, with 8 bases between them.

This clonotype was counted between two and nine times. The rearrangement uses TRBV12-3 or TRBV12-4 and TRBJ2-7; no reliable D call. Trimming cost V 5 bases and J 6 bases, with 14 bases left between them. The CDR3 has 13 amino acids. In nucleotides, the CDR3 is TGTGCCAGCAGTCTCGGATCGCCGGGCGAGCAGTACTTC. This encodes CASSLGSPGEQYF.

This clonotype was counted only a few times. The genes are TRBV7-2 and TRBJ2-3, with TRBD2 identical over 7 bases. The CDR3 length is 19 residues. With 1 base clipped from V and 0 bases from J, the junction kept 13 bases outside the gene matches. Germline V lookup: CDR1 SGHTA, CDR2 FQGNSA. The CDR3, as DNA: TGTGCCAGCAGCTTAGAAGGGCAGATTAGCGGGCCTAGCACAGATACGCAGTATTTT. Amino acids: CASSLEGQISGPSTDTQYF.

This clonotype has a count of ten or more. The V call is TRBV9, the J call TRBJ2-1, with D tentatively TRBD1 or TRBD2 (5 bases each). V lost 3 bases and J 5 bases, leaving 12 bases between the germline ends. The CDR3 contains 14 residues. The V gene's germline CDR1 is SGDLS and CDR2 YYNGEE. Here the CDR3 DNA reads TGTGCCAGCAGCGCGGACTCGGGGCACAATGAGCAGTTCTTC. This encodes CASSADSGHNEQFF.

The chain has TRBV30 and TRBJ1-2, with 7 bases matching TRBD1. Germline CDR1 reads GTSNPN; CDR2 reads SVGIG (reference sequence). V shed 1 base and J 2 bases; nucleotides not matched to a gene: 4. The CDR3 has 14 amino acids. The CDR3 spells CAWSEMTGNYGYTF. CDR3 sequence (DNA): TGTGCCTGGAGTGAGATGACAGGGAACTATGGCTACACCTTC. Full variable domain (missing parts from reference TRBV30 and TRBJ1-2): SQTIHQWPATLVQPVGSPLSLECTVEGTSNPNLYWYRQAAGRGLQLLFYSVGIGQISSEVPQNLSASRPQDRQFILSSKKLLLSDSGFYLCAWSEMTGNYGYTFGSGTRLTVV.

The chain has TRBV30 and TRBJ1-4; D gene ambiguous. Trimming took off 2 bases at V and 8 bases at J, with 15 bases between the two ends. The CDR3 consists of 14 residues. Germline V gene lookup returns CDR1 GTSNPN and CDR2 SVGIG (reference sequence). CDR3 bases: TGTGCCTGGAGTCAGACATCCGACGGGGAAAAACTGTTTTTT. It yields the protein CAWSQTSDGEKLFF.

This clonotype has more than one count but fewer than ten. This rearrangement joins TRBV29-1 to TRBJ1-2; TRBD1 aligns across 9 bases. CDR1 and CDR2 from the germline V gene are SQVTM and ANQGSEA. Unmatched junction bases numbered 7, after V lost 2 bases and J lost 0 bases. The CDR3 loop spans 16 amino acids. The CDR3 loop is CSVELQGAKANYGYTF. DNA of the CDR3: TGCAGCGTTGAACTACAGGGGGCGAAAGCTAACTATGGCTACACCTTC. Based on the CDR3 plus reference TRBV29-1 and TRBJ1-2, the full variable domain is SAVISQKPSRDICQRGTSLTIQCQVDSQVTMMFWYRQQPGQSLTLIATANQGSEATYESGFVIDKFPISRPNLTFSTLTVSNMSPEDSSIYLCSVELQGAKANYGYTFGSGTRLTVV.

This clonotype was seen more than once but under ten times. The chain combines TRBV28 with TRBJ2-3; 9 bases map to TRBD1. This CDR3 spans 12 amino acids. In germline, CDR1 is MDHEN, CDR2 SYDVKM. Germline trimming cut 4 bases from V and 8 bases from J; bases unmatched to any gene: 1. The DNA of the CDR3 is TGTGCCAGCAGTTCGACAGGGGGTACGCAGTATTTT. It specifies CASSSTGGTQYF.

This clonotype was seen a few times. The V and J genes are TRBV9 and TRBJ2-5, with 7 bases identical to TRBD2. The germline gives CDR1 SGDLS, CDR2 YYNGEE. This CDR3 comprises 14 residues. The ends lost 4 bases at V and 1 base at J; junction bases unmatched: 4. CDR3 region: CASSMGGVQETQYF. Here the CDR3 DNA reads TGTGCCAGCAGCATGGGAGGGGTCCAAGAGACCCAGTACTTC.

This clonotype was detected a few times. The chain has TRBV4-3 and TRBJ1-2; TRBD1 might be the D (6 bases). The CDR3 runs to 15 residues. The germline CDR1 and CDR2 sequences are LGHNA and YSLEER. The germline V and J ends were trimmed by 4 bases and 4 bases, with 16 bases remaining between them. The DNA for the CDR3 is TGCGCCAGCAGCCTTAAACGGGGGCTGGCCTATGGCTACACCTTC. This gives the protein CASSLKRGLAYGYTF.

This clonotype was seen more than once but under ten times. This sequence joins TRBV20-1 and TRBJ1-1; TRBD1 agrees at 8 bases. The CDR3 runs 19 residues. The V segment lost 5 bases and the J segment 0 bases; nucleotides outside the gene matches: 20. Germline CDR1 DFQATT, CDR2 SNEGSKA (reference sequence). As DNA, the CDR3 is TGCAGTGCTGGGGACAGGCGGTGGGGTGTGAGCCCAATGAACACTGAAGCTTTCTTT. Encoded protein: CSAGDRRWGVSPMNTEAFF.

The chain uses TRBV29-1 and TRBJ1-1; 7 nucleotides match TRBD1. V lost 3 bases and J lost 7; bases outside the gene matches: 5. Germline CDR1 and CDR2: SQVTM and ANQGSEA. CDR3 length: 12 amino acids. The CDR3 DNA is TGCAGCGTTGACGAAGGGGGCCGTGAAGCTTTCTTT. This encodes CSVDEGGREAFF.